Below are 29 T cell receptor beta chains sequenced from a single sample in a study of OX40 agonist ivuxolimab in advanced cancers. The assay was immunoSEQ multiplex PCR, and TCRdb's table has in-frame clones only and misses some. The profile shows tens of thousands of clones, about nine tenths of them singletons. This sample comprised CD4+ or CD8+ T cells sorted from blood, obtained in a trial of the OX40 agonist ivuxolimab. The receptors were sampled from an adult with an advanced solid tumor such as melanoma, head and neck, liver or kidney cancer.

The chain links TRBV4-1 to TRBJ2-1; TRBD2 agrees at 10 bases. Germline CDR1 reads MGHRA; CDR2 reads YSYEKL. V was clipped by 4 bases and J by 4 bases; unmatched bases: 4. The CDR3 is 15 amino acids. The CDR3 DNA reads as TGCGCCAGCAGCCTCAGCGGGGGGGTTTACAATGAGCAGTTCTTC. This encodes CASSLSGGVYNEQFF.

A single count supports this clone. The rearrangement links TRBV18 to TRBJ2-1, with TRBD1 matching 7 bases. After removal of 10 bases from V and 3 bases from J, the junction contained 6 bases not matched to a gene. The CDR3 length is 13 residues. From germline, CDR1 is KGHSH and CDR2 LQKENI. CDR3 region: CATHRQGYNEQFF. The CDR3 coding sequence is TGTGCCACCCACCGACAGGGCTACAATGAGCAGTTCTTC.

V usage is TRBV27 and J usage is TRBJ2-5; 14 nucleotides align to TRBD2. The CDR3 consists of 15 residues. V was pared by 5 bases and J by 4 bases, with 3 bases of the junction left unmatched. The V gene's germline CDR1 is MNHEY and CDR2 SMNVEV (reference sequence). This CDR3 is CASSLGLAGGETQYF. CDR3 DNA sequence: TGTGCCAGCAGTCTCGGACTAGCGGGAGGAGAGACCCAGTACTTC.

This chain joins TRBV7-3 and TRBJ2-5, with a weak D call TRBD1 (5 bases). This CDR3 comprises 15 residues. Germline V gene lookup returns CDR1 SGHTA and CDR2 FQGTGA. Trimming cost V 5 bases and J 1 base, with 14 bases left between them. CDR3 bases: TGTGCCAGCAGCCCGAGCCAGGGTCTCCAAGAGACCCAGTACTTC. Its translation is CASSPSQGLQETQYF.

This chain uses TRBV4-3 with TRBJ2-1; D is unclear. Trimming left V 0 bases short and J 5 bases short, with 8 bases between. Germline-derived CDR1 and CDR2 are LGHNA and YSLEER. The CDR3 totals 14 residues. The CDR3 DNA reads TGCGCCAGCAGCCAAGATGTAGGGAACAATGAGCAGTTCTTC. This sequence encodes CASSQDVGNNEQFF.

The count of this clone is one. The chain has TRBV5-1 and TRBJ1-6; no firm D call. The ends were cut back, 0 bases at V and 13 bases at J, with 11 bases in the middle. This CDR3 region has 13 residues. Germline loops: CDR1 SGHRS, CDR2 YFSETQ. CDR3 bases: TGCGCCAGCAGCTTGGGTCCTATCACCCCCCTCCACTTT. Translation gives CASSLGPITPLHF.

The chain carries TRBV27 and TRBJ1-2, with D tentatively TRBD1 (6 bases). The CDR3 totals 17 residues. CDR1 MNHEY and CDR2 SMNVEV come from the germline V gene (reference sequence). Between the trimmed V and J ends, which lost 4 bases and 4 bases, there was a span of 22 bases. The CDR3 region is CASSSSSRDKGSYGYTF. CDR3 DNA sequence: TGTGCCAGCAGTTCTTCCTCACGGGACAAGGGGAGCTATGGCTACACCTTC.

CDR3 nucleotides: TGTGCCAGCAGCCCTAGGGTCGGGGACGGACTGTTTTTT. Translating gives CASSPRVGDGLFF. The genes are TRBV7-8 and TRBJ1-4; tentatively, D is TRBD1 (5 bases). V lost 5 bases, J lost 13 bases, and 17 bases lay in between. In germline, CDR1 is SGHVS, CDR2 FQNEAQ. The CDR3 extends over 13 amino acids.

V gene TRBV2 combines with J gene TRBJ2-7; a possible D gene is TRBD2 (6 bases). Per germline, CDR1 SNHLY and CDR2 FYNNEI. Trimming removed 1 base from V and 3 bases from J, with 10 bases in between. The CDR3 totals 14 residues. CDR3 nucleotides: TGTGCCAGCAGTGAAGATGCCGGGGGCTACGAGCAGTACTTC. It specifies CASSEDAGGYEQYF.

The J gene is TRBJ1-5, the V gene TRBV7-2, with 7 bases that match TRBD1. CDR3 length: 14 amino acids. In germline, CDR1 is SGHTA, CDR2 FQGNSA. The junction had 6 bases not matched to a gene; V was cut back by 4 bases and J by 6 bases. For the CDR3, the DNA is TGTGCCAGCAGCTCTACGACAGGGTTTCAGCCCCAGCATTTT. This sequence encodes CASSSTTGFQPQHF.

The chain carries TRBV6-5 and TRBJ1-2, with D perhaps matching TRBD1 (5 bases). Germline lookup yields CDR1 MNHEY and CDR2 SVGAGI. This CDR3 has 13 amino acids. V gave up 4 bases and J gave up 8 bases, with 14 bases separating them. CDR3 nucleotide sequence: TGTGCCAGCAGTTCCGAGGGGTTGGGCGGCTACACCTTC. Amino acids: CASSSEGLGGYTF.

The CDR3 loop is CASSKEPLRGEDGYTF. The CDR3 DNA reads TGTGCCAGTAGTAAGGAACCCCTCAGGGGAGAGGATGGCTACACCTTC. The V gene is TRBV19, the J gene TRBJ1-2; perhaps TRBD1 as D (6 bases). Trimming removed 4 bases from V and 6 bases from J, with 21 bases in between. The germline gives CDR1 LNHDA, CDR2 SQIVND (reference sequence). CDR3 length: 16 residues.

J is TRBJ1-3 and V is TRBV27; TRBD1 might be the D (5 bases). V lost 3 bases to trimming and J lost 4 bases, with 10 bases between them. From germline, CDR1 is MNHEY and CDR2 SMNVEV (reference sequence). The CDR3 totals 14 residues. Here the CDR3 reads CASSLGVSGNTIYF. In DNA, the CDR3 is TGTGCCAGCAGTTTGGGGGTCTCAGGAAACACCATATATTTT.

This chain links TRBV5-1 with TRBJ2-3, with 7 bases fitting TRBD1. Germline V lookup: CDR1 SGHRS, CDR2 YFSETQ. This CDR3 region has 16 residues. The V gene end was trimmed by 3 bases and the J gene end by 6 bases; junction bases not matched to a gene: 13. DNA of the CDR3: TGCGCCAGCAGCTGGGATCCGGGACAGCTGACGGATACGCAGTATTTT. This encodes CASSWDPGQLTDTQYF.

V is TRBV30 and J is TRBJ2-7; D is unclear. Trimming stripped 8 bases from V and 3 bases from J, with 20 bases between. Germline V lookup: CDR1 GTSNPN, CDR2 SVGIG (reference sequence). The CDR3 has 14 residues. In nucleotides, the CDR3 is TGTGCCCTACTCGACGCCGAGGAAGGCTACGAGCAGTACTTC. This gives the protein CALLDAEEGYEQYF.

The rearrangement joins TRBV11-2 to TRBJ1-1, with 9 bases fitting TRBD1. CDR1 SGHAT and CDR2 FQNNGV come from the germline V gene. The ends lost 1 base at V and 4 bases at J; junction bases unmatched: 1. The CDR3 consists of 14 residues. The CDR3 loop reads CASSLGTGVTEAFF. The CDR3 nucleotides are TGTGCCAGCAGCTTAGGGACAGGGGTCACTGAAGCTTTCTTT.

This clone was observed a handful of times. The V call is TRBV9, the J call TRBJ2-5, with 7 bases fitting TRBD2. This CDR3 spans 14 amino acids. The germline V gene has CDR1 SGDLS and CDR2 YYNGEE. V lost 2 bases to trimming and J lost 2 bases; unmatched junction nucleotides: 3. Here the CDR3 DNA reads TGTGCCAGCAGCGTGGGGGGGAGTCAAGAGACCCAGTACTTC. Residues: CASSVGGSQETQYF.

The rearrangement uses TRBV7-8 and TRBJ2-7; the D gene is possibly TRBD1 (5 bases). V was cut by 1 base and J by 4 bases, with 17 bases left in between. The CDR3 runs 16 residues. The germline gives CDR1 SGHVS, CDR2 FQNEAQ. CDR3 in DNA: TGTGCCAGCAGCTTAGGACCGAAGGGGCCTCGATACGAGCAGTACTTC. This sequence encodes CASSLGPKGPRYEQYF.

This clone was detected only once. The rearrangement uses TRBV4-1 and TRBJ1-3; D not certain. Germline V gene sequence: CDR1 MGHRA, CDR2 YSYEKL. Trimming shortened V by 4 bases and J by 0 bases, and 13 bases separated the two germline ends. The length of the CDR3 is 16 residues. This CDR3 reads CASSLEWRSSGNTIYF. Here the CDR3 DNA reads TGCGCCAGCAGCCTAGAATGGAGATCCTCTGGAAACACCATATATTTT.

This rearrangement joins TRBV27 to TRBJ2-7; tentatively, D is TRBD1 (6 bases). V lost 0 bases and J 4 bases, leaving 13 bases between the germline ends. Germline assignment: CDR1 MNHEY and CDR2 SMNVEV (reference sequence). There are 15 residues in the CDR3. The CDR3, as DNA: TGTGCCAGCAGTTTATCACGATTAGGGGGTTACGAGCAGTACGTC. Protein product: CASSLSRLGGYEQYV.

The chain is built from TRBV9 and TRBJ2-3; weak D call: TRBD2 (6 bases). The CDR3 has 14 residues. V shed 0 bases and J shed 4 bases, with 9 bases lying between them. Germline CDR1 and CDR2: SGDLS and YYNGEE. CDR3 sequence reads: CASSVDGSADTQYF. The CDR3 nucleotides read TGTGCCAGCAGCGTAGACGGGAGCGCAGATACGCAGTATTTT.

V and J are TRBV6-5 and TRBJ2-7, with D maybe TRBD1 (5 bases). This CDR3 has 14 amino acids. Germline CDR1 reads MNHEY; CDR2 reads SVGAGI. The V end was cut by 10 bases, the J end by 0 bases, with 16 bases between. The CDR3, as DNA: TGTGCCACCGGCGTGGGGCTAGGCTCCTACGAGCAGTACTTC. Protein product: CATGVGLGSYEQYF.

The chain couples TRBV28 to TRBJ2-7; D is unresolved. This CDR3 spans 14 amino acids. Germline V gives CDR1 MDHEN, CDR2 SYDVKM. Trimming removed 6 bases from V and 2 bases from J, with 14 bases in between. The chain's CDR3 is CASRPGAYPYEQYF. In DNA form, the CDR3 reads TGTGCCAGCAGGCCAGGAGCATACCCCTACGAGCAGTACTTC. The complete variable domain, with remaining parts taken from reference TRBV28 and TRBJ2-7, reads DVKVTQSSRYLVKRTGEKVFLECVQDMDHENMFWYRQDPGLGLRLIYFSYDVKMKEKGDIPEGYSVSREKKERFSLILESASTNQTSMYLCASRPGAYPYEQYFGPGTRLTVT.

In its sample, this clone was seen once. The chain uses TRBV6-6 and TRBJ1-5; 7 nucleotides align to TRBD1. CDR1 MNHNY and CDR2 SVGAGI come from the germline V gene (reference sequence). The V gene end was trimmed by 6 bases and the J gene end by 6 bases; junction bases not matched to a gene: 11. The CDR3 consists of 15 residues. CDR3 coding DNA: TGTGCCAGCAGCTCCGGGACAGAATCACCTCAGCCCCAGCATTTT. It translates to CASSSGTESPQPQHF.

The rearrangement uses TRBV29-1 and TRBJ2-3; 7 bases are shared with TRBD2. Germline V CDR1 and CDR2: SQVTM, ANQGSEA. The V and J ends lost 4 bases and 5 bases, in that order; junction bases with no gene match: 9. The CDR3 has 14 residues. CDR3 nucleotides: TGCAGCGTTGTGCTAGAGGAGCGGGGAGATACGCAGTATTTT. Translation gives CSVVLEERGDTQYF.

V and J are TRBV19 and TRBJ2-2; 7 bases map to TRBD1. J gave up 6 bases and V 1 base, and 8 bases lay outside the gene matches. There are 16 residues in the CDR3. Germline V gene sequence: CDR1 LNHDA, CDR2 SQIVND (reference sequence). The chain's CDR3 is CASSIATGDAAGELFF. CDR3 nucleotides: TGTGCCAGTAGTATAGCCACAGGGGACGCGGCCGGGGAGCTGTTTTTT.

The chain employs TRBV29-1 and TRBJ1-1; the match to TRBD1 covers 7 bases. CDR3 length: 12 amino acids. The V segment lost 6 bases and the J segment 4 bases; nucleotides outside the gene matches: 5. Per germline, CDR1 SQVTM and CDR2 ANQGSEA. The chain's CDR3 is CSVEGARTEAFF. The CDR3 DNA follows: TGCAGCGTAGAGGGGGCGCGCACTGAAGCTTTCTTT.

The gene calls are TRBV28 and TRBJ1-1, with TRBD1 matching 7 bases. Germline values: CDR1 MDHEN, CDR2 SYDVKM. Trimming took 6 bases from V and 3 from J; bases not matched to a gene: 7. There are 14 residues in the CDR3. The DNA of the CDR3 is TGTGCCAGCAGGTCCCGGGACAGCGACACTGAAGCTTTCTTT. This encodes CASRSRDSDTEAFF.

The J gene is TRBJ1-2, the V gene TRBV29-1; TRBD1 is a possible D gene (5 bases). The germline V gene encodes CDR1 SQVTM and CDR2 ANQGSEA. The CDR3 contains 13 residues. The V end was cut by 7 bases, the J end by 3 bases, with 15 bases between. CDR3 loop: CSGVVAGYYGYTF. CDR3 nucleotides: TGCAGCGGGGTAGTGGCAGGGTACTATGGCTACACCTTC.